Below, one T cell receptor (beta chain) is given with its context. Its cognate antigen is unknown. V was pared by 3 bases and J by 0 bases, with 8 bases between. CDR1 is DFQATT, CDR2 SNEGSKA, per germline (reference sequence). The CDR3 has 13 residues. This entry comes from a study of CD8 T cells in ankylosing spondylitis. Whole-study findings and limits: There was a TCR beta motif, made of several highly homologous variants, that appeared characteristic of ankylosing spondylitis blood.

5'-RACE, quantitative and with molecular barcodes, yielded the TCR beta libraries. TCRdb itself ran the 5' RACE reads through MiXCR, one entry per CDR3 protein. Counted here are about 90,000 distinct CDR3 sequences, under 30% occurring once; the ten biggest clones make up around three fifths. The sample was blood, either unsorted or a sorted T cell fraction (not recorded which). The sequence was obtained from a male donor with ankylosing spondylitis or in good health (not recorded which). This chain uses TRBV20-1 with TRBJ1-1, with unresolved D. CDR3 coding DNA: TGCAGTGCTAGGGTCCGGGTGAACACTGAAGCTTTCTTT. This encodes CSARVRVNTEAFF.